This TCR beta chain was documented in a study of CD8 T cells in ankylosing spondylitis. Findings and caveats of the study: Seemingly distinctive of ankylosing spondylitis blood was a TCR beta motif formed by eight highly homologous variants.

As concerns this clonotype: Its antigen is not known.

TCRdb re-called the 5' RACE reads through MiXCR, storing one row per CDR3 protein. Here the sample spans approximately 400,000 distinct CDR3 sequences, about 25% being singletons. This TCR derives from a male donor with ankylosing spondylitis. The specimen sequenced was blood, either unsorted or a sorted T cell fraction (not recorded which).

The chain's CDR3 is CASAIRGSNEQYV. Written as DNA, the CDR3 is TGTGCCAGCGCCATAAGGGGTAGCAACGAGCAGTACGTC. The rearrangement uses TRBV6-1 and TRBJ2-7, with D possibly being TRBD1 (5 bases). CDR3 size: 13 residues. Looked up from germline, CDR1 is MNHNS and CDR2 is SASEGT. V was shortened by 8 bases and J by 5 bases, with 16 bases between the two germline ends.